This T cell receptor (beta chain) was captured in a study of sequential checkpoint blockade in melanoma. Study as a whole: DNA from 70 to 95 pretreatment tumor samples underwent TCRβ immunosequencing.

CDR3 length: 13 amino acids. CDR1 MNHGY and CDR2 SAAAGT come from the germline V gene. Sequenced by immunoSEQ multiplex PCR; TCRdb stores in-frame clones only, minus some. Among more than 10,000 clones, under 30% were seen once, and the ten largest hold roughly 24%. Treatment: randomized to nivolumab then ipilimumab (arm A) or the reverse (arm B). Study-level findings and limits: Rising tumor T-cell fraction and clonality meant about 30 times likelier benefit.

Of note for this clone: The target antigen is unknown. The junction departs from the called germline gene at one end, perhaps through a read error.

The material sequenced was tumor tissue (inferred from file names), taken from a patient given nivolumab and ipilimumab in sequence. This rearrangement joins TRBV6-8 to TRBJ2-7, with D possibly TRBD1 on 5 matching bases. The origin of this receptor is a human donor with melanoma. The CDR3 DNA reads TGTGCCATCAGTGCCGACAGTTCCTACGAGCAGTACTTC. Protein product: CAISADSSYEQYF.